Listed here is a single T cell receptor beta chain. This clonotype was found a few times. Which antigen it targets is not known. Within one base of it there is no much larger clone, and no base qualities were kept. The data belong to a study of spatial heterogeneity in lung cancer (dated by TCRdb to about 2019). For the study in its entirety: Beta-chain transcripts were consistently detected in greater numbers than alpha-chain transcripts, which likely reflects a higher abundance of beta-chain transcripts. In tumor regions, TCR transcript counts showed a strong correlation with a T cell transcriptional module score derived from matched bulk RNA-seq. In the raw uncorrected reads, each unique combination of TCR and UMI appeared on average more than ten times. The study quantitatively compared TCR alpha and beta repertoires across multiple tumor regions, matched nontumor lung and blood in non-small cell lung cancer. TCR repertoire features were related to nonsynonymous mutation counts determined by whole-exome sequencing of tumor tissue. Both alpha and beta chains were TCR-sequenced in fewer than 250 tumor regions, 64 matched nontumor lung samples and 56 PBMC samples obtained at surgery.

Unmatched junction bases come to 3, with V trimmed by 5 bases and J by 4 bases. Via the germline V gene (reference sequence), CDR1 is SEHNR and CDR2 FQNEAQ. The CDR3 runs 15 amino acids, cysteine and phenylalanine included. CDR3 DNA is the only sequence kept; it has 45 bases, read in frame from the first base. Receptor amplification or capture employed 5' RACE. The reads were generated on a NextSeq 500. The TCR library protocol attached a unique molecular identifier to each TCR cDNA molecule to allow correction of PCR and sequencing errors. Turning to the authors' computational methods: Decombinator tools were used for TCR identification, UMI-based error correction and CDR3 extraction. Expanded TCRs were defined as those above a frequency of 2 per 1,000, corresponding to the top 1% of the tumor frequency distribution. Expanded tumor TCRs statistically deemed absent (corrected P<0.05) from at least one tumor region were classed as regional, and all other expanded tumor TCRs were classed as ubiquitous. Rényi diversity was computed with the R vegan package after subsampling each repertoire 100 times to 5,000 TCRs. CDR3 similarity networks were constructed using string-kernel similarity of amino acid triplets, with links drawn between CDR3s whose pairwise similarity was above 0.82. The public sequencing data were trimmed at Q25 with fastp and processed into clonotypes with MiXCR by TCRdb, which kept only in-frame beta chains. All rows with the same CDR3 protein become a single entry with the most common DNA and genes. These V and J calls originate from TCRdb's pipeline instead of the authors' own analysis. Present in this sample are around 10,000 distinct CDR3 sequences, 5% to 7% of which were seen just once. Under 25% of the sample is in the top ten clones.

What the time point label conveys for this sample: sample taken at primary tumor resection. Samples were obtained from approximately 72 patients with early-stage, untreated non-small cell lung cancer from the lung TRACERx cohort. Without any cell sorting, TCR sequencing was performed on whole RNA extracted either from tumor and nontumor lung tissue or from cryopreserved PBMC samples. A patient was chosen for TCR sequencing only when enough RNA was available from at least two tumor regions. Before selection, tumor and adjacent nontumor lung specimens were reviewed by a lung pathologist. Results the study describes overall, beyond this receptor: Confirming at a functional level the hypothesis that regional TCRs recognize regional mutations was considered to require additional single-cell paired TCR alpha and beta sequencing. TCR-seq coverage of tumor T cells was estimated to be only roughly 7.5% for alpha chains and about 13% for beta chains. Counts of ubiquitous and regional expanded TCRs correlated with counts of ubiquitous and regional nonsynonymous mutations, respectively. A correlation was observed between the number of expanded intratumoral alpha and beta TCRs and the tumor nonsynonymous mutation count.

This receptor was taken from a female donor with early-stage non-small cell lung cancer. The source material was lung tumor tissue, sampled at surgery. The chain uses TRBV7-9 and TRBJ2-2, with 11 bases aligning to TRBD1. At the DNA level, the sequence is TGTGCCAGCAGCGGAGGGACAGGGGGCACCGGGGAGCTGTTTTTT. The encoded protein is CASSGGTGGTGELFF.